One and the same sample provided the 15 T cell receptor beta chains below, sequenced in a study of blood T cell repertoires in COVID-19. Libraries were prepared by immunoSEQ multiplex PCR; TCRdb keeps only in-frame clonotypes and omits some of them. This sample has 180,000 or so clones, with about 89% found just once. The sequencing sample was made of PBMCs or T cells enriched from blood (not recorded which). Receptor source: a woman aged 18-29 years who had recovered from COVID-19.

This clone is a singleton in its sample. This chain joins TRBV29-1 and TRBJ2-7; 9 nucleotides line up with TRBD1. The ends lost 0 bases at V and 3 bases at J; junction bases unmatched: 0. The CDR3 is made up of 13 amino acids. Per the germline V gene, CDR1 is SQVTM and CDR2 is ANQGSEA. CDR3 DNA: TGCAGCGTTGAAGAGGGACAGGGCTACGAGCAGTACTTC. Translated: CSVEEGQGYEQYF.

This chain connects TRBV5-1 to TRBJ2-3; 9 bases map to TRBD1. This CDR3 is 15 amino acids long. Looked up from germline, CDR1 is SGHRS and CDR2 is YFSETQ. V lost 3 bases, J lost 4 bases, and 6 bases stayed unmatched. The CDR3 DNA reads TGCGCCAGCAGCTGGAGGACAGGGGACGCAGATACGCAGTATTTT. Translating it yields CASSWRTGDADTQYF.

The chain has TRBV30 and TRBJ1-5; D is possibly TRBD1 (6 bases). Germline-derived CDR1 and CDR2 are GTSNPN and SVGIG (reference sequence). The CDR3 extends over 17 amino acids. V lost 0 bases and J lost 2, with 17 bases in between. Here the CDR3 reads CAWSVGQSRGGNQPQHF. DNA for the CDR3: TGTGCCTGGAGTGTTGGTCAGTCCAGGGGTGGCAATCAGCCCCAGCATTTT.

The chain links TRBV11-3 to TRBJ2-5; D is undetermined. This CDR3 has 15 amino acids. The V gene lost 1 base and the J gene lost 0 bases, with 9 bases spanning the gap. Per the germline V gene, CDR1 is SGHNT and CDR2 is YENEEA. CDR3 in DNA: TGTGCCAGCAGCTTAGGTCAACAGTACCAAGAGACCCAGTACTTC. Amino acids: CASSLGQQYQETQYF.

This chain joins TRBV7-2 and TRBJ2-7; 7 bases fit TRBD2. Germline CDR1 reads SGHTA; CDR2 reads FQGNSA. This CDR3 spans 13 amino acids. The V and J ends lost 5 bases and 6 bases, in that order; junction bases with no gene match: 7. The CDR3: CASSRRESGEQYF. The CDR3 DNA sequence: TGTGCCAGCAGCCGGCGGGAGTCAGGCGAGCAGTACTTC. Full variable domain (rest looked up from reference TRBV7-2 and TRBJ2-7): GAGVSQSPSNKVTEKGKDVELRCDPISGHTALYWYRQSLGQGLEFLIYFQGNSAPDKSGLPSDRFSAERTGGSVSTLTIQRTQQEDSAVYLCASSRRESGEQYFGPGTRLTVT.

The gene calls are TRBV6-5 and TRBJ2-7; no clear D. This CDR3 is 14 amino acids long. Trimming took 0 bases from V and 4 from J, leaving 10 bases between them. Looked up from germline, CDR1 is MNHEY and CDR2 is SVGAGI. The CDR3: CASSYSRQVYEQYF. The CDR3 coding sequence is TGTGCCAGCAGTTACTCGAGACAAGTATACGAGCAGTACTTC.

About this clone itself: At one end, the junction sequence differs from germline, possibly due to a read error. This rearrangement joins TRBV3-1 (or the pseudogene TRBV3-2) to TRBJ2-3; D is perhaps TRBD2 (6 bases). The germline V gene encodes CDR1 LGHDT and CDR2 YNNKEL (reference sequence). The CDR3 sequence is 15 residues long. For the CDR3, the DNA is TGTGCCGGCAGCCAAGGGCCGGGAGTCGCAGATACGCAGTATTTT. It translates to CAGSQGPGVADTQYF.

This chain joins TRBV11-2 and TRBJ2-7; 7 bases line up with TRBD1. The germline CDR1 and CDR2 sequences are SGHAT and FQNNGV. Unmatched junction bases numbered 9, after V lost 2 bases and J lost 2 bases. The CDR3 runs 16 residues. The CDR3 DNA is TGTGCCAGCAGCTTACCCCCCACCGGGACAGCCTACGAGCAGTACTTC. It is translated as CASSLPPTGTAYEQYF.

V is TRBV5-4 and J is TRBJ2-3; 15 nucleotides match TRBD2. The CDR3 covers 18 residues. V gave up 2 bases and J gave up 4 bases; unmatched junction bases: 8. CDR1 is SGHNT and CDR2 is YYREEE in the germline V gene (reference sequence). Written as DNA, the CDR3 is TGTGCCAGCAGCTTCAGCGGACTAGCGGGAGGGCGCGCAGATACGCAGTATTTT. It yields the protein CASSFSGLAGGRADTQYF.

This chain joins TRBV9 and TRBJ2-1; maybe TRBD2 (6 bases). V dropped 0 bases and J dropped 7 bases, with 11 bases sitting between them. The CDR3 sequence is 14 residues long. Germline V gene sequence: CDR1 SGDLS, CDR2 YYNGEE. The DNA of the CDR3 is TGTGCCAGCAGCGTAGGAAGGGGAGGAAATGAGCAGTTCTTC. Translated: CASSVGRGGNEQFF. Combining the CDR3 with reference TRBV9 and TRBJ2-1 gives the whole variable domain DSGVTQTPKHLITATGQRVTLRCSPRSGDLSVYWYQQSLDQGLQFLIQYYNGEERAKGNILERFSAQQFPDLHSELNLSSLELGDSALYFCASSVGRGGNEQFFGPGTRLTVL.

The chain has TRBV9 and TRBJ2-7; 8 bases are a match to TRBD1. Germline CDR1 reads SGDLS; CDR2 reads YYNGEE. This CDR3 is 13 amino acids long. V shed 2 bases and J 3 bases; nucleotides not matched to a gene: 1. CDR3 coding DNA: TGTGCCAGCAGCGTCACAGGGGGCTACGAGCAGTACTTC. It encodes CASSVTGGYEQYF.

V usage is TRBV6-5 and J usage is TRBJ1-1; tentative D call: TRBD1 (5 bases). The ends were cut back, 8 bases at V and 1 base at J, with 11 bases in the middle. Germline assignment: CDR1 MNHEY and CDR2 SVGAGI. CDR3 length: 13 residues. CDR3 in DNA: TGTGCCAGCGGACGAGGACAGAACACTGAAGCTTTCTTT. This sequence encodes CASGRGQNTEAFF.

V usage is TRBV20-1 and J usage is TRBJ1-5; 12 positions match TRBD1. The CDR3 sequence is 15 residues long. Trimming removed 3 bases from V and 7 bases from J; junction bases left unmatched: 7. Germline CDR1 DFQATT, CDR2 SNEGSKA (reference sequence). In DNA, the CDR3 is TGCAGTGCTAGTTCGGGACAGGGGGCAAACCAGCCCCAGCATTTT. This translates into CSASSGQGANQPQHF.

Notes on this clone: The junction differs from germline at one of its ends, possibly a read error. This rearrangement joins TRBV7-7 to TRBJ2-5; 8 bases agree with TRBD2. Looked up from germline, CDR1 is SSHAT and CDR2 is FNYEAQ (reference sequence). The CDR3 runs to 16 residues. For the CDR3, the DNA is TGTGCTAGCAGCTCGGGACTAGGAATTGCGCAAGAGACCCAGTACTTC. It specifies CASSSGLGIAQETQYF.

The sample holds one count of this clone. This rearrangement joins TRBV12-3 or TRBV12-4 to TRBJ2-1, with D possibly being TRBD2 (5 bases). The CDR3 covers 13 residues. V lost 4 bases and J lost 7, with 11 bases in between. The CDR3 loop is CASSWGRENEQFF. CDR3 nucleotide sequence: TGTGCCAGCAGTTGGGGTAGGGAGAATGAGCAGTTCTTC.